This is a list of T cell receptor beta chains from one sample in a study of response to subunit inactivated influenza vaccine. MiXCR, applied by TCRdb to the RT-PCR reads, yields one record per CDR3 protein. The top ten clones hold over 8.5% of a sample with a few hundred thousand distinct CDR3 sequences, approximately 15% of them seen once. Source: PBMCs from blood, taken about 13 days after vaccination. The source of these receptors is a man aged 50-59 years who received an inactivated influenza vaccine. Both conserved end residues are part of each CDR3. Each record gives: J gene, clone size, D gene, V gene, CDR3 DNA, CDR3 protein. A D gene is named only where the DNA matches it firmly. Expanded clones are given a class, and other clones once, few, many or no size at all.

TRBJ1-5	few	-	TRBV4-1	TGCGCCAGCAGCCAAGCGGGGGTAAGAGGGCAGCCCCAGCATTTT	CASSQAGVRGQPQHF
TRBJ2-3	-	TRBD2	TRBV12-3/TRBV12-4	TGTGCCAGCAGTCGAAAGACTAGCGGCCACCGCACAGATACGCAGTATTTT	CASSRKTSGHRTDTQYF
TRBJ2-3	few	-	TRBV6-2/TRBV6-3	TGTGCCAGCAGTTGGGTCGCAGGGTTCACAGATACGCAGTATTTT	CASSWVAGFTDTQYF
TRBJ1-6	few	-	TRBV19	TGTGCCAGCAGTAAGAGCTATAATTCACCCCTCCACTTT	CASSKSYNSPLHF
TRBJ2-7	-	TRBD2	TRBV7-9	TGTGCCAGCAGCTTAGTGACTAGCGAAGGATACGAGCAGTACTTC	CASSLVTSEGYEQYF
TRBJ2-1	few	-	TRBV29-1	TGCAGCGTTGGGGGGCGGAGGAGCTCCTACAATGAGCAGTTCTTC	CSVGGRRSSYNEQFF
TRBJ1-6	few	-	TRBV19	TGTGCCAGTAGGGGGGTTTTTAATTCACCCCTCCACTTT	CASRGVFNSPLHF
TRBJ2-3	few	-	TRBV6-1	TGTGCCAGCACCGCCGGCGGGGCACACACAGATACGCAGTATTTT	CASTAGGAHTDTQYF
TRBJ2-2	few	-	TRBV12-3/TRBV12-4	TGTGCCAGCAGTTTTTGGACTCCGAACACCGGGGAGCTGTTTTTT	CASSFWTPNTGELFF
TRBJ2-3	-	-	TRBV6-1	TGTGCCAGCAGTGAAATGTGGGGTGGCGCCTCTTCTCGGGATACGCAGTATTTT	CASSEMWGGASSRDTQYF
TRBJ2-7	many	TRBD1	TRBV27	TGTGCCAGCAGTTTAGTAGGACAGGGTTCATCGGACGAGCAGTACTTC	CASSLVGQGSSDEQYF
TRBJ2-7	many	-	TRBV29-1	TGCAGCGTTGATCGTACAGGGAGCGGAGGCGAGCAGTACTTC	CSVDRTGSGGEQYF
TRBJ1-2	-	-	TRBV20-1	TGCAGTGCTCCCATAGCTAGCGGAAGCTATGGCTACACCTTC	CSAPIASGSYGYTF
TRBJ1-3	-	-	TRBV10-3	TGTGCCATCAGTGTTGGTTGGGATAGGCCTGGAAACACCATATATTTT	CAISVGWDRPGNTIYF
TRBJ2-2	few	-	TRBV28	TGTGCCAGCAGTTTATTTCACACCGGGGAGCTGTTTTTT	CASSLFHTGELFF
TRBJ1-5	few	-	TRBV12-3/TRBV12-4	TGTGCCAGCAGCTTGGATCGGGGAGAACAGCCCCAGCATTTT	CASSLDRGEQPQHF
TRBJ2-1	-	TRBD2	TRBV28	TGTGCCAGCAGTCTCCTGGGACTAGCGGGAGGGTGGCATGAGCAGTTCTTC	CASSLLGLAGGWHEQFF
TRBJ2-2	many	-	TRBV12-3/TRBV12-4	TGTGCCAGCAGTGCCCAGGGGAAGAACACCGGGGAGCTGTTTTTT	CASSAQGKNTGELFF
TRBJ2-7	many	TRBD1	TRBV18	TGTGCCAGCTCACCCGGCCGTGGACAGGTTGGGGTCTACGAGCAGTACTTC	CASSPGRGQVGVYEQYF
TRBJ1-5	many	-	TRBV12-3/TRBV12-4	TGTGCCAGCAGCCCGGGACTTCTAGGGAGCAATCAGCCCCAGCATTTT	CASSPGLLGSNQPQHF
TRBJ2-1	-	TRBD2	TRBV7-2	TGTGCCAGCAGCTCCAACAGCGGGGGGCTAAAGCAGTTCTTC	CASSSNSGGLKQFF
TRBJ2-7	many	-	TRBV20-1	TGCAGTGCTAGAGATGGCGGCTACGAGCAGTACTTC	CSARDGGYEQYF
TRBJ2-4	-	-	TRBV20-1	TGCAGTGCTAGAGAGACCACTCGGGACATTCAGTACTTC	CSARETTRDIQYF
TRBJ2-3	few	-	TRBV18	TGTGCCAGCTCACCAACAAGCGCAGATACGCAGTATTTT	CASSPTSADTQYF
TRBJ2-1	few	-	TRBV20-1	TGCAGCACTCGACAGACCTCCTACAATGAGCAGTTCTTC	CSTRQTSYNEQFF
TRBJ1-3	few	-	TRBV5-1	TGCGCCAGCAGCGGCGGGAGCTCTGGAAACACCATATATTTT	CASSGGSSGNTIYF
TRBJ2-7	few	-	TRBV29-1	TGCAGCGTTGAAGACAGAGCATTGGGCTTGGAGGACGAGCAGTACTTC	CSVEDRALGLEDEQYF
TRBJ2-3	-	-	TRBV5-1	TGCGCCAGCAGTTCAAGGGCGACTGATACGCAGTATTTT	CASSSRATDTQYF
TRBJ2-5	-	TRBD2	TRBV20-1	TGCAGTGCTACCTACTTTAGGACTAGCGGCGAGACCCAGTACTTC	CSATYFRTSGETQYF
TRBJ2-5	few	TRBD2	TRBV27	TGTGCCAGCAGTTGGAGCGGGGTAGAGACCCAGTACTTC	CASSWSGVETQYF
TRBJ1-5	few	-	TRBV19	TGTGCCAGTAGTATTTCTATAGGGTTGCCCCAGCATTTT	CASSISIGLPQHF
TRBJ1-6	-	TRBD1	TRBV20-1	TGCAGTGCAGAGACACAGGGGTCTAATTCACCCCTCCACTTT	CSAETQGSNSPLHF
TRBJ2-5	-	TRBD1	TRBV20-1	TGCAGTGCTAGAGACTCGGACAGGGTAGGGGAGACCCAGTACTTC	CSARDSDRVGETQYF
TRBJ2-3	-	TRBD2	TRBV4-3	TGCGCCAGCAGCCAAGATGTAACTAGCGGCACAGATACGCAGTATTTT	CASSQDVTSGTDTQYF
TRBJ1-1	-	-	TRBV6-1	TGTGCCAGTGCCCGAAGATCCGACACTGAAGCTTTCTTT	CASARRSDTEAFF
TRBJ2-5	few	-	TRBV29-1	TGCAGCGTTGCCAGGGTGTCAGAGACCCAGTACTTC	CSVARVSETQYF
TRBJ2-7	-	TRBD2	TRBV6-5	TGTGCCAGCAGTTATAAGCGGGGGAGCGGGGGCGAGCAGTACTTC	CASSYKRGSGGEQYF
TRBJ2-7	-	TRBD1	TRBV4-1	TGCGCCAGCAGCCAGGGACAGGGCACCCACGAGCAGTACTTC	CASSQGQGTHEQYF
TRBJ1-4	few	TRBD1	TRBV3-1	TGTGCCAGCAGTCGGGTGACAGGGGCTAATGAAAAACTGTTTTTT	CASSRVTGANEKLFF
TRBJ1-5	-	-	TRBV5-8	TGTGCCAGCAGCCCACCCCGCCGGGGAGATCAGCCCCAGCATTTT	CASSPPRRGDQPQHF